This is a list of T cell receptor beta chains from one sample in a study of cytomegalovirus exposure and HLA in healthy donors. Only in-frame clones appear in the TCRdb table, and some are missing; sequencing was by immunoSEQ multiplex PCR. In the table there are 150,000 or so clones, approximately 80% of which are singletons. Sequencing was done on a sample of PBMCs. These receptors originate from a female donor in good health and CMV-seronegative. Both conserved end residues are part of each CDR3. A D gene is named only where the DNA matches it firmly. Rows give clone size only sometimes, using once, few, many, or a class for an expanded clone.

>TRBV9|NA|TRBJ2-1|NA
CASSPPSGASYNEQFF
TGTGCCAGCAGCCCCCCCAGCGGAGCCTCCTACAATGAGCAGTTCTTC
>TRBV30|NA|TRBJ2-7|NA
CAWGVPEQYF
TGTGCCTGGGGAGTACCCGAGCAGTACTTC
>TRBV14|once|TRBJ1-2|NA
CASSLAVNYGYTF
TGTGCCAGCAGCTTAGCCGTTAACTATGGCTACACCTTC
>TRBV4-3|NA|TRBJ2-3|NA
CASSQDLPSVSDTQYF
TGCGCCAGCAGCCAAGACTTGCCTAGCGTTTCAGATACGCAGTATTTT
>TRBV5-1|few|TRBJ1-6|TRBD1
CASSFGQGANSPLHF
TGCGCCAGCAGCTTTGGACAGGGGGCTAATTCACCCCTCCACTTT
>TRBV6-5|NA|TRBJ2-7|NA
CASSYSQGRNYEQYF
TGTGCCAGCAGTTACTCCCAGGGGCGCAACTACGAGCAGTACTTC
>TRBV7-9|NA|TRBJ1-2|TRBD1
CASSPWDSADYGYTF
TGTGCCAGCAGCCCCTGGGACAGCGCCGACTATGGCTACACCTTC
>TRBV30|NA|TRBJ1-5|NA
CAWSVWRQGYQPQHF
TGTGCCTGGAGTGTTTGGCGTCAGGGGTATCAGCCCCAGCATTTT
>TRBV5-6|NA|TRBJ2-7|TRBD1
CASSSGTGPYEQYF
TGTGCCAGCAGCTCCGGGACAGGGCCTTACGAGCAGTACTTC
>TRBV7-3|NA|TRBJ2-3|NA
CASSPSLQADTQYF
TGTGCCAGCAGCCCGTCATTACAGGCAGATACGCAGTATTTT
>TRBV5-5|NA|TRBJ2-1|TRBD2
CASSSLAGAYNEQFF
TGTGCCAGCAGCTCCCTAGCGGGAGCATACAATGAGCAGTTCTTC
>TRBV10-3|NA|TRBJ2-7|TRBD1
CAISTPGQFEQYF
TGTGCCATCAGTACCCCGGGACAGTTCGAGCAGTACTTC
>TRBV28|NA|TRBJ2-3|NA
CASPAGTDTDTQYF
TGTGCCAGCCCTGCGGGGACAGACACAGATACGCAGTATTTT
>TRBV11-1|NA|TRBJ2-5|TRBD2
CASSSGLAAETQYF
TGTGCCAGCAGCTCCGGACTAGCCGCTGAGACCCAGTACTTC
>TRBV21-1|NA|TRBJ2-3|NA
CASSKAGVNPSHGLAPNDTQYF
TGTGCCAGCAGCAAAGCCGGGGTCAACCCCAGCCACGGACTAGCGCCGAATGATACGCAGTATTTT
>TRBV6-5|NA|TRBJ2-5|TRBD1
CASSIDRAETQYF
TGTGCCAGCAGTATAGACAGGGCAGAGACCCAGTACTTC
>TRBV7-9|NA|TRBJ2-4|TRBD1
CASSPGTGNYIQYF
TGTGCCAGCAGCCCCGGGACAGGGAATTACATTCAGTACTTC
>TRBV29-1|once|TRBJ2-3|TRBD2
CSVPTSPSTDTQYF
TGCAGCGTCCCGACTAGCCCGTCCACAGATACGCAGTATTTT
>TRBV27|NA|TRBJ2-2|NA
CASSPSRKAGELFF
TGTGCCAGCAGCCCCTCTAGGAAAGCCGGGGAGCTGTTTTTT
>TRBV9|NA|TRBJ1-5|NA
CASSVDGNQPQHF
TGTGCCAGCAGCGTAGACGGTAATCAGCCCCAGCATTTT
>TRBV11-2|NA|TRBJ2-5|NA
CASSLRETQYF
TGTGCCAGCAGCTTGCGGGAGACCCAGTACTTC
>TRBV30|once|TRBJ2-1|NA
CAWQGYNEQFF
TGTGCCTGGCAGGGTTACAATGAGCAGTTCTTC
>TRBV14|NA|TRBJ2-1|NA
CASSQAQVYEQFF
TGTGCCAGCAGCCAAGCACAAGTTTATGAGCAGTTCTTC
>TRBV7-2|NA|TRBJ2-2|NA
CASSPDINTGELFF
TGTGCCAGCAGCCCTGACATCAACACCGGGGAGCTGTTTTTT
>TRBV27|once|TRBJ2-1|NA
CASRRPTGTLNNEQFF
TGTGCCAGCAGGCGCCCAACAGGGACCCTGAACAATGAGCAGTTCTTC
>TRBV6-6|NA|TRBJ1-3|NA
CASSSLSGNTIYF
TGTGCCAGCAGCTCCTTGTCTGGAAACACCATATATTTT
>TRBV6-1|few|TRBJ1-2|TRBD1
CASSEAKTGKLRGYTF
TGTGCCAGCAGTGAAGCAAAGACAGGGAAATTGCGTGGCTACACCTTC
>TRBV4-3|NA|TRBJ2-3|NA
CASSQDRDNTQYF
TGCGCCAGCAGCCAAGACCGGGATAATACGCAGTATTTT
>TRBV27|once|TRBJ2-7|NA
CASSRFPSPGLSYEQYF
TGTGCCAGCAGTCGATTCCCGAGCCCGGGACTCTCCTACGAGCAGTACTTC
>TRBV5-1|NA|TRBJ2-7|NA
CASSVDIYYYEQYF
TGCGCCAGCAGCGTGGACATTTATTACTACGAGCAGTACTTC
>TRBV5-6|few|TRBJ2-7|NA
CASSQVSIYEQYF
TGTGCCAGCAGCCAGGTATCCATCTACGAGCAGTACTTC